These T cell receptor beta chains were read from a single sample in a study of CD8+ T cells in alopecia areata. The method was immunoSEQ multiplex PCR; TCRdb's version includes in-frame clones alone and lacks a portion of them. This repertoire shows around 200,000 clones, about 53% found once; its top ten account for 10% to 11%. The starting material was CD8+ T cells sorted from blood, obtained at week 24, from a patient treated with tofacitinib. Receptors were obtained from a human donor with alopecia areata. The conserved cysteine and the conserved F or W are not part of the CDR3 here.

V | CDR3
TRBV10-2 | ASTFGVGTDTQY
TRBV29-1 | SVPGLLGSYNEQF
TRBV4-3 | ASSQEMDNSYEQY
TRBV7-6 | ASSLAGSTGQF
TRBV7-9 | ASSTNTEAF
TRBV29-1 | SVDRDRNYGYT
TRBV10-3 | AISEEAGTNYGYT
TRBV9 | ASSPVGWGNNSPLH
TRBV7-9 | ASSLEVGTIAFQPQH
TRBV30 | AWSGTNGREQY
TRBV6-5 | ASSHRDSNQPQH
TRBV12-5 | ASGLTRDRVNSPLH
TRBV6-5 | ASSYGSGDEQF
TRBV29-1 | SVRLAGRTDTQY
TRBV7-2 | ASSQPGQGWTGELF
TRBV5-6 | ASSEWTGLVYEQY